One and the same sample provided the 30 T cell receptor beta chains below, sequenced in a study of cytomegalovirus exposure and HLA in healthy donors. The PCR contained 60 Vbeta and 13 Jbeta primers. The protocol was immunoSEQ multiplex PCR, while the TCRdb copy is restricted to in-frame clones and leaves out a portion. The data show 150,000 to 200,000 clones, with 70% to 85% seen just once and around 5% held by the top ten. The sequencing sample was made of PBMCs. Receptor source: a man between 18 and 35 years old in good health and CMV-seronegative.

J is TRBJ1-2 and V is TRBV6-5; 10 positions agree with TRBD1. There are 14 residues in the CDR3. Germline lookup yields CDR1 MNHEY and CDR2 SVGAGI. V was pared by 5 bases and J by 4 bases, with 4 bases of the junction left unmatched. The CDR3 coding sequence is TGTGCCAGCAGTCCCCGACAGGGGGCCTATGGCTACACCTTC. This codes for CASSPRQGAYGYTF.

The J gene is TRBJ1-2, the V gene TRBV28, with 12 positions matching TRBD1. V shed 5 bases, J shed 7 bases, and the junction held 8 bases outside the gene matches. Germline CDR1 is MDHEN and CDR2 is SYDVKM. The CDR3 extends over 15 amino acids. The CDR3 nucleotides are TGTGCCAGCAGTCGACCGGGACAGGGGGCATCTGGCTACACCTTC. Translation gives CASSRPGQGASGYTF.

The rearrangement uses TRBV9 and TRBJ2-1; TRBD2 might be the D (6 bases). The germline gives CDR1 SGDLS, CDR2 YYNGEE. This CDR3 is 14 amino acids long. Trimming stripped 4 bases from V and 5 bases from J, with 13 bases between. CDR3 bases: TGTGCCAGCAGCCCGCGGGGACGCGACAATGAGCAGTTCTTC. Encoded protein: CASSPRGRDNEQFF.

This clone was seen more than once but under ten times. The V call is TRBV29-1, the J call TRBJ1-2; 8 bases agree with TRBD1. The V gene end was trimmed by 5 bases and the J gene end by 8 bases; junction bases not matched to a gene: 13. Per the germline V gene, CDR1 is SQVTM and CDR2 is ANQGSEA. This CDR3 has 14 amino acids. CDR3 in amino acids: CSVSSPQGGSGYTF. The CDR3 bases are TGCAGCGTTAGCTCCCCACAGGGGGGGTCGGGCTACACCTTC.

The chain has TRBV27 and TRBJ1-6, with D possibly matching TRBD1 (6 bases). V lost 5 bases and J 6 bases, leaving 11 bases between the germline ends. Germline V lookup: CDR1 MNHEY, CDR2 SMNVEV (reference sequence). CDR3 length equals 14 residues. For the CDR3, the DNA is TGTGCCAGCAGTCCGGGGGGGCTTAATTCACCCCTCCACTTT. Translated, it gives CASSPGGLNSPLHF.

This clone was seen just once. This chain links TRBV13 with TRBJ2-1; 9 nucleotides agree with TRBD1. V dropped 1 base and J dropped 13; count of bases not matched to a gene: 2. Germline CDR1 PRHDT, CDR2 FYEKMQ (reference sequence). The CDR3 consists of 12 residues. The DNA of the CDR3 is TGTGCCAGCAGCTTAGAGGACAGGGGACAGTTCTTC. It translates to CASSLEDRGQFF.

The chain has TRBV28 and TRBJ1-5, with D hard to call. V lost 7 bases and J 0 bases, leaving 13 bases between the germline ends. CDR3 length: 15 amino acids. Germline assignment: CDR1 MDHEN and CDR2 SYDVKM. CDR3 nucleotide sequence: TGTGCCAGCACCTTCTCCCTAGATAGCAATCAGCCCCAGCATTTT. Its protein product is CASTFSLDSNQPQHF.

The CDR3 sequence: CASSPLTGGGEKLFF. CDR3 in DNA: TGTGCCAGCAGCCCGCTCACAGGGGGGGGCGAAAAACTGTTTTTT. This chain uses TRBV7-9 with TRBJ1-4; 8 nucleotides agree with TRBD1. The trim removed 5 bases at V and 8 bases at J, leaving 10 bases unmatched. The length of the CDR3 is 15 residues. Per germline, CDR1 SEHNR and CDR2 FQNEAQ (reference sequence).

A single count supports this clone. The chain carries TRBV25-1 and TRBJ2-5, with D maybe TRBD1 (6 bases). Germline V gene data show CDR1 as MGHDK and CDR2 as SYGVNS. V lost 4 bases, J lost 3 bases, and 9 bases lay in between. This CDR3 has 13 amino acids. The CDR3 protein is CASSVGGKETQYF. The DNA for the CDR3 is TGTGCCAGCAGTGTAGGGGGTAAAGAGACCCAGTACTTC.

The J gene is TRBJ1-1, the V gene TRBV30; D ambiguous. The CDR3 is 15 amino acids. V lost 4 bases, J lost 3 bases, and 18 bases lay in between. CDR1 GTSNPN and CDR2 SVGIG come from the germline V gene (reference sequence). As DNA, the CDR3 is TGTGCCTGGATAGGAGCGCACACGATGTACACTGAAGCTTTCTTT. It specifies CAWIGAHTMYTEAFF.

A word on this clone: One end of the junction varies from germline; a read error may be responsible. This chain uses TRBV7-7 with TRBJ2-2; D ambiguous. Germline V gene lookup returns CDR1 SSHAT and CDR2 FNYEAQ (reference sequence). CDR3 length: 12 residues. CDR3: CASSFTGGELFF. CDR3 DNA: TGTGCTAGCAGCTTCACCGGCGGGGAGCTGTTTTTT.

The chain is built from TRBV5-1 and TRBJ2-7; D unclear. The CDR3 length is 12 residues. Trimming removed 4 bases from V and 4 bases from J, with 9 bases in between. CDR1 is SGHRS, CDR2 YFSETQ, per germline. The chain's CDR3 is CASSRNNYEQYF. In DNA form, the CDR3 reads TGCGCCAGCAGCCGAAACAATTACGAGCAGTACTTC.

The V and J genes are TRBV4-1 and TRBJ1-2; 10 positions agree with TRBD1. The CDR3 has 15 amino acids. The germline V gene has CDR1 MGHRA and CDR2 YSYEKL. V lost 1 base and J lost 6; bases outside the gene matches: 5. The CDR3 is CASSQGLGQGDGYTF. CDR3 bases: TGCGCCAGCAGCCAAGGGTTAGGACAGGGGGATGGCTACACCTTC.

The chain is built from TRBV7-9 and TRBJ1-4, with 7 bases matching TRBD1. Germline assignment: CDR1 SEHNR and CDR2 FQNEAQ (reference sequence). Losses at the gene ends were 2 bases for V and 3 bases for J; bases not matched to a gene: 3. The CDR3 loop spans 15 amino acids. CDR3 DNA sequence: TGTGCCAGCAGCTTAAGACAGGGACCTAATGAAAAACTGTTTTTT. It specifies CASSLRQGPNEKLFF.

V and J are TRBV6-1 and TRBJ1-1; TRBD1 might be the D (5 bases). V shed 3 bases and J shed 0 bases, with 11 bases lying between them. The CDR3 has 15 amino acids. Germline-derived CDR1 and CDR2 are MNHNS and SASEGT. The CDR3 is CASSEMGGVNTEAFF. Here the CDR3 DNA reads TGTGCCAGCAGTGAGATGGGGGGAGTGAACACTGAAGCTTTCTTT.

The chain employs TRBV18 and TRBJ2-2, with TRBD2 as a possible D gene (6 bases). Germline V CDR1 and CDR2: KGHSH, LQKENI. V lost 5 bases to trimming and J lost 0 bases, with 13 bases between them. The CDR3 has 16 residues. This CDR3 reads CASSSPSVTNTGELFF. The CDR3 DNA follows: TGTGCCAGCTCAAGCCCTAGCGTAACGAACACCGGGGAGCTGTTTTTT.

V usage is TRBV7-3 and J usage is TRBJ2-1, with D tentatively TRBD1 (5 bases). V shed 1 base and J shed 7 bases, with 8 bases lying between them. The CDR3 contains 13 residues. Germline V gene data show CDR1 as SGHTA and CDR2 as FQGTGA. The CDR3 coding sequence is TGTGCCAGCAGCTTAAAGACAGCTAATGAGCAGTTCTTC. This gives the protein CASSLKTANEQFF.

The V call is TRBV28, the J call TRBJ2-5; D is perhaps TRBD1 (6 bases). The J call may not be correct, given that the DNA end is closer to TRBJ2-7. The CDR3 is 18 amino acids. Germline loops: CDR1 MDHEN, CDR2 SYDVKM. CDR3 residues: CASNSRTVSGANSYEQYF. DNA for the CDR3: TGTGCCAGCAATTCCCGGACGGTGTCAGGGGCGAACTCCTACGAGCAGTACTTC.

This clone was picked up a small number of times. The chain combines TRBV5-6 with TRBJ1-5; D is undetermined. Per germline, CDR1 SGHDT and CDR2 YYEEEE. The CDR3 sequence is 12 residues long. Trimming took off 1 base at V and 5 bases at J, with 4 bases between the two ends. The CDR3: CASSLRDQPQHF. In DNA, the CDR3 is TGTGCCAGCAGCTTGCGTGATCAGCCCCAGCATTTT.

The rearrangement uses TRBV15 and TRBJ1-4; D is possibly TRBD1 (6 bases). CDR1 is LNHNV and CDR2 is YYDKDF in the germline V gene (reference sequence). The CDR3 loop spans 14 amino acids. Trimming took 2 bases from V and 7 from J, leaving 11 bases between them. CDR3 in DNA: TGTGCCACCAGCAGATGGGGGCGAACTGAAAAACTGTTTTTT. Amino acid sequence: CATSRWGRTEKLFF.

The V call is TRBV7-9, the J call TRBJ1-2; possible D gene TRBD1, 5 bases. The CDR3 extends over 16 amino acids. Trimming pared 2 bases from V and 3 bases from J, leaving 16 bases between. Germline assignment: CDR1 SEHNR and CDR2 FQNEAQ (reference sequence). The CDR3 DNA is TGTGCCAGCAGCTTATTCCGCAACCGGGGGGACTATGGCTACACCTTC. This codes for CASSLFRNRGDYGYTF.

The rearrangement links TRBV6-1 to TRBJ2-2, with TRBD1 identical over 9 bases. Unmatched junction bases numbered 8, after V lost 6 bases and J lost 6 bases. This CDR3 is 15 amino acids long. Germline CDR1 MNHNS, CDR2 SASEGT. Here the CDR3 DNA reads TGTGCCAGCAGGACGGACAGGGGTTTGGCCGGGGAGCTGTTTTTT. It translates to CASRTDRGLAGELFF.

The CDR3 nucleotides read TGTGCCAGCAGCGGACAGGGGACTGATAACTATGGCTACACCTTC. This gives the protein CASSGQGTDNYGYTF. The rearrangement links TRBV9 to TRBJ1-2; TRBD1 matches 8 bases. There are 15 residues in the CDR3. The germline CDR1 and CDR2 sequences are SGDLS and YYNGEE. V shed 3 bases, J shed 1 base, and the junction held 5 bases outside the gene matches.

The chain couples TRBV18 to TRBJ1-2; 8 bases align to TRBD1. The CDR3 length is 15 residues. Germline V gene data show CDR1 as KGHSH and CDR2 as LQKENI. Unmatched junction bases numbered 6, after V lost 2 bases and J lost 4 bases. CDR3 bases: TGTGCCAGCTCACCAGAGGTCGGGACAGGCTATGGCTACACCTTC. It specifies CASSPEVGTGYGYTF.

The gene calls are TRBV27 and TRBJ2-6; D is uncertain. CDR1 and CDR2 from the germline V gene are MNHEY and SMNVEV (reference sequence). The CDR3 spans 14 residues. V was trimmed by 3 bases and J by 1 base, leaving 4 bases between them. CDR3 nucleotides: TGTGCCAGCAGTTTCGGGTCTGGGGCCAACGTCCTGACTTTC. The encoded protein is CASSFGSGANVLTF.

J is TRBJ2-2 and V is TRBV6-6, with a possible D match to TRBD2 (6 bases). The CDR3 totals 16 residues. Germline V gene sequence: CDR1 MNHNY, CDR2 SVGAGI (reference sequence). Trimming pared 2 bases from V and 4 bases from J, leaving 14 bases between. The CDR3 spells CASSYLAAEGTGELFF. DNA for the CDR3: TGTGCCAGCAGTTACCTTGCGGCGGAGGGCACCGGGGAGCTGTTTTTT.

The chain combines TRBV7-2 with TRBJ2-4; D may be TRBD2 (6 bases). Germline CDR1 is SGHTA and CDR2 is FQGNSA. V lost 2 bases and J lost 1, with 9 bases in between. CDR3 size: 15 residues. The CDR3 here is CASSLTGVAKNIQYF. DNA for the CDR3: TGTGCCAGCAGCTTAACGGGAGTTGCCAAAAACATTCAGTACTTC.

The CDR3 loop reads CASGKDTSSYNEQFF. The CDR3 DNA reads TGTGCCAGCGGGAAGGACACGAGCTCCTACAATGAGCAGTTCTTC. The V call is TRBV9, the J call TRBJ2-1; weak D call: TRBD1 (5 bases). The CDR3 spans 15 residues. Germline V gives CDR1 SGDLS, CDR2 YYNGEE. Deletions cut 7 bases from V and 0 bases from J, with 14 bases between. Full variable domain (remainder filled in from reference TRBV9 and TRBJ2-1): DSGVTQTPKHLITATGQRVTLRCSPRSGDLSVYWYQQSLDQGLQFLIQYYNGEERAKGNILERFSAQQFPDLHSELNLSSLELGDSALYFCASGKDTSSYNEQFFGPGTRLTVL.

The rearrangement joins TRBV5-4 to TRBJ2-7, with 9 positions matching TRBD2. The CDR3 sequence is 15 residues long. Trimming took 3 bases from V and 3 from J; bases not matched to a gene: 7. CDR1 SGHNT and CDR2 YYREEE come from the germline V gene (reference sequence). The CDR3 DNA reads TGTGCCAGCAGCTACACGTTAGCGGGAGTCTACGAGCAGTACTTC. Its protein product is CASSYTLAGVYEQYF.

The table lists this clone with a count of one. Here the CDR3 DNA reads TGTGCCACCCTGGTGTACTTCCGCACAGATACGCAGTATTTT. It encodes CATLVYFRTDTQYF. The genes are TRBV15 and TRBJ2-3, with D unresolved. The CDR3 is made up of 14 amino acids. The V gene's germline CDR1 is LNHNV and CDR2 YYDKDF (reference sequence). V shed 8 bases and J shed 1 base, with 13 bases lying between them.